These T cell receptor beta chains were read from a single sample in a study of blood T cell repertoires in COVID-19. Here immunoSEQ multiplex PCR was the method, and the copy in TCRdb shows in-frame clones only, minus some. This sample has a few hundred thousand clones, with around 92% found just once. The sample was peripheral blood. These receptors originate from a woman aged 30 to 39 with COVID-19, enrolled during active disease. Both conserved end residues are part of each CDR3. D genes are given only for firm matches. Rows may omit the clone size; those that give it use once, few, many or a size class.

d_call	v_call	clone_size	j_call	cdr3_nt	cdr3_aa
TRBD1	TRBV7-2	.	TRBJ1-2	TGTGCCAGCAGCTTAGCCGGACAGGGGGCGTGGGGCTACACCTTC	CASSLAGQGAWGYTF
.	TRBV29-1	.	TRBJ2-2	TGCAGCGTTGATCCGGGGACCGGGGAGCTGTTTTTT	CSVDPGTGELFF
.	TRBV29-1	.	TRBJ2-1	TGCAGCGTGAGGGGGTGGCTCAATGAGCAGTTCTTC	CSVRGWLNEQFF
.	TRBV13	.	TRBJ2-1	TGTGCCAGCGGAGAAAGCTCCTACAATGAGCAGTTCTTC	CASGESSYNEQFF
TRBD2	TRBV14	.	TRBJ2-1	TGTGCCAGCAGCCAAGTTGGACTAGCGGGAGGGCCACCCTCCTACAATGAGCAGTTCTTC	CASSQVGLAGGPPSYNEQFF
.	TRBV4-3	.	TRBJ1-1	TGCGCCAGCAGCCAAGAAACGGGTTTCAGCACTGAAGCTTTCTTT	CASSQETGFSTEAFF
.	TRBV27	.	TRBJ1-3	TGTGCCAGCAGTTTGAACGGTGGAAACACCATATATTTT	CASSLNGGNTIYF
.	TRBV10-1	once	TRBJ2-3	TGCGCCAGCAGTGAGTTGGGCCAGGATACGCAGTATTTT	CASSELGQDTQYF
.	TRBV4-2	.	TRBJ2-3	TGTGCCAGCAGCCAAGTGCTGGCAGGGTCAGATACGCAGTATTTT	CASSQVLAGSDTQYF
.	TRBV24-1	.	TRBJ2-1	TGTGCCACCAGTGATTTCAGACGTGGCGACGGGTACAATGAGCAGTTCTTC	CATSDFRRGDGYNEQFF
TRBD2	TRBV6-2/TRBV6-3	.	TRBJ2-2	TGTGCCAGCAGTTACTCGCGCTGGACTAGCGGGGGGGCAAACACCGGGGAGCTGTTTTTT	CASSYSRWTSGGANTGELFF
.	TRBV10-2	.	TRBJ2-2	TGCGCCAGCAGACAGGAGAACACCGGGGAGCTGTTTTTT	CASRQENTGELFF
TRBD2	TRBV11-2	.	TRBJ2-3	TGTGCCAGCAGCCTATTTAGCGGACTAGCGGGGAACACAGATACGCAGTATTTT	CASSLFSGLAGNTDTQYF
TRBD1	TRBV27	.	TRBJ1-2	TGTGCCAGCAGTTGGGACAGGGGTCATGGCTACACCTTC	CASSWDRGHGYTF
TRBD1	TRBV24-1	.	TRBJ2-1	TGTGCCACCAGTGACTGGGACAGAAACCTTAATAATGAGCAGTTCTTC	CATSDWDRNLNNEQFF
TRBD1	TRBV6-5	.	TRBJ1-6	TGTGCCAGCAGTCGGACAGGGGAATCACCCCTCCACTTT	CASSRTGESPLHF
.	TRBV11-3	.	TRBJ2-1	TGTGCCAGCAGCTTATTGGGGGGTCCCTACAATGAGCAGTTCTTC	CASSLLGGPYNEQFF
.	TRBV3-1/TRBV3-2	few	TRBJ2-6	TGTGCCAGCAGCCAAGACAGCTCTGGGGCCAACGTCCTGACTTTC	CASSQDSSGANVLTF
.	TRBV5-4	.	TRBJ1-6	TGTGCCAGCAGCGTAGACAGAGTTCCTTCACCCCTCCACTTT	CASSVDRVPSPLHF
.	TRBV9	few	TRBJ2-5	TGTGCCAGCAGCGAATCTTTAGCGGTCCAAGAGACCCAGTACTTC	CASSESLAVQETQYF
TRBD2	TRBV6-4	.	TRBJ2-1	TGTGCCAGCACCCTCCGGCTAGCGGAATACAATGAGCAGTTCTTC	CASTLRLAEYNEQFF
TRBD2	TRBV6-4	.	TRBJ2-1	TGTGCCAGCAGTCTTACTAGCGGGAGCGGAGATGAGCAGTTCTTC	CASSLTSGSGDEQFF
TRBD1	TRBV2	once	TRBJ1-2	TGTGCCAGCAGTCTTGGACAGGGTCGCTACACCTTC	CASSLGQGRYTF
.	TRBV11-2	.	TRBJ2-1	TGTGCCAGCAGAGGCGTCGGGCAGGGGATAGTCTCCTACAATGAGCAGTTCTTC	CASRGVGQGIVSYNEQFF
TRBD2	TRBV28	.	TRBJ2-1	TGTGCCAGCAGTTTTCTTGCGGGAGTGGTCGATGAGCAGTTCTTC	CASSFLAGVVDEQFF
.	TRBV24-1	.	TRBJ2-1	TGTGCCACCAGTGATCGACACAGGTTGGTCAACAATGAGCAGTTCTTC	CATSDRHRLVNNEQFF
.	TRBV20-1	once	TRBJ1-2	TGCAGTGCAACCCCTGGACAGCGCCCCTCCTTC	CSATPGQRPSF
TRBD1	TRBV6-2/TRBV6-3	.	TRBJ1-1	TGTGCCAGCAGACCTACAGGGGGCACTGAAGCTTTCTTT	CASRPTGGTEAFF
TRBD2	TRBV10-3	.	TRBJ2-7	TGTGCCATCAGTGAGTCAGCGGGGGAGGGCTACGAGCAGTACTTC	CAISESAGEGYEQYF
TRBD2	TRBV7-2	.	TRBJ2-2	TGTGCCAGCAGCTCCGCCGGGAGGACCGGAACCGGGGAGCTGTTTTTT	CASSSAGRTGTGELFF
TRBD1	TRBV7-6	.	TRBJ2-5	TGTGCCAGCAGCCTAGAGCAGGGGGCAGGCGAGACCCAGTACTTC	CASSLEQGAGETQYF
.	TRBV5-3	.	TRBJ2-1	TGTGCCAGAAGTCCTGGCGGGGGCCGTAGGTATGAGCAGTTCTTC	CARSPGGGRRYEQFF
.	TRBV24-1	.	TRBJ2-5	TGTGCCACCAGTGATTCTACAGGAATCCCCCAAGAGACCCAGTACTTC	CATSDSTGIPQETQYF
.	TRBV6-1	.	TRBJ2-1	TGTGCCAGCAGTGAAACCAGGGGTCAGCTCAACAATGAGCAGTTCTTC	CASSETRGQLNNEQFF
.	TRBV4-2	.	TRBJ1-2	TGTGCCAGCAGCCAGGGCGATGGGCAGGCACCACCAGGGGGCTACACCTTC	CASSQGDGQAPPGGYTF